The present T cell receptor beta chain was sequenced within a study of response to subunit inactivated influenza vaccine. TCRdb used MiXCR to reprocess the RT-PCR reads, holding one entry per CDR3 protein. This sample has hundreds of thousands of distinct CDR3 sequences, with 11% found just once. The CDR3 is made up of 11 amino acids. The V end lost 5 bases, the J end lost 8 bases, and 8 bases lay between the germline ends. These data also featured in a second study, about T cells expressing NK-cell markers. Per that paper: 5'RACE template switching with UMIs generated TCR beta cDNA. According to the study, TCR beta repertoires originated from sorted CD3+CD56+NKG2C+, CD3+CD56+NKG2C- and CD3+CD56-NKG2C+ T cells. With respect to HCMV, most of the eight sequenced donors were seropositive, and one was seronegative. A range of roughly 1.0-8% of CD8+ T cells consisted of dominant NKG2C+ clonotypes in a handful of donors. HCMV specificity was not established for the expanded NKG2C+ T cell clones.

This clonotype originated in a man in his forties or fifties who received an inactivated influenza vaccine. Here the sequenced sample was PBMCs from blood, taken on the day of vaccination. The rearrangement joins TRBV12-3 or TRBV12-4 to TRBJ2-3; unclear D gene. In DNA form, the CDR3 reads TGTGCCAGCAGTCCCTCTGGTACGCAGTATTTT. Translating gives CASSPSGTQYF.